The 31 T cell receptor beta chains listed next were all sequenced from one sample in a study of control samples from healthy donors and cancer patients. Clones were sequenced by immunoSEQ multiplex PCR, and TCRdb holds only the in-frame ones, with some missing. The sample shows some 410,000 clones, around 90% of them seen only once. Sequencing input: PBMCs. These TCRs come from a man in his forties or fifties with head and neck cancer.

The chain carries TRBV6-5 and TRBJ1-1; D possibly corresponds to TRBD1 (6 bases). The germline CDR1 and CDR2 sequences are MNHEY and SVGAGI. Trimming took 6 bases from V and 2 from J, leaving 10 bases between them. CDR3 length: 13 residues. This CDR3 is CASSRQANTEAFF. The CDR3 region has the DNA TGTGCCAGCAGCCGACAGGCAAACACTGAAGCTTTCTTT.

V is TRBV19 and J is TRBJ1-4, with a possible D match to TRBD1 (5 bases). The CDR3 length is 13 residues. Germline lookup yields CDR1 LNHDA and CDR2 SQIVND (reference sequence). V lost 3 bases and J lost 8, with 10 bases in between. CDR3 sequence (DNA): TGTGCCAGTAGTATCGGGACTGCAGAAAAACTGTTTTTT. Translated, it gives CASSIGTAEKLFF.

This chain connects TRBV28 to TRBJ2-7; D gene ambiguous. The CDR3 is made up of 14 amino acids. The ends were cut back, 10 bases at V and 2 bases at J, with 18 bases in the middle. The germline gives CDR1 MDHEN, CDR2 SYDVKM. This CDR3 reads CATQYTRTPYEQYF. The CDR3 coding sequence is TGTGCCACTCAATACACCCGGACCCCCTACGAGCAGTACTTC.

V usage is TRBV5-1 and J usage is TRBJ2-7, with 8 positions matching TRBD1. CDR1 is SGHRS, CDR2 YFSETQ, per germline. This CDR3 has 15 residues. Trimming took 2 bases from V and 7 from J; bases not matched to a gene: 11. CDR3 sequence (DNA): TGCGCCAGCAGCTTACGGGACAGGACCTTCGGGGAGCAGTACTTC. It codes for CASSLRDRTFGEQYF.

V gene TRBV9 combines with J gene TRBJ2-5; 7 bases agree with TRBD1. Germline CDR1 SGDLS, CDR2 YYNGEE. The V gene end was trimmed by 3 bases and the J gene end by 2 bases; junction bases not matched to a gene: 4. This CDR3 comprises 14 residues. The CDR3 sequence: CASSGGTAQETQYF. The CDR3, as DNA: TGTGCCAGCAGCGGAGGGACAGCTCAAGAGACCCAGTACTTC. The full variable domain, with the rest looked up from reference TRBV9 and TRBJ2-5, is DSGVTQTPKHLITATGQRVTLRCSPRSGDLSVYWYQQSLDQGLQFLIQYYNGEERAKGNILERFSAQQFPDLHSELNLSSLELGDSALYFCASSGGTAQETQYFGPGTRLLVL.

The chain carries TRBV30 and TRBJ1-2; 10 bases are shared with TRBD1. Per germline, CDR1 GTSNPN and CDR2 SVGIG (reference sequence). This CDR3 comprises 13 residues. The junction had 6 bases not matched to a gene; V was cut back by 5 bases and J by 6 bases. The CDR3 loop reads CAWCLGTGDGYTF. The CDR3 DNA is TGTGCCTGGTGCCTAGGGACAGGGGATGGCTACACCTTC. Variable domain in full (rest from reference TRBV30 and TRBJ1-2): SQTIHQWPATLVQPVGSPLSLECTVEGTSNPNLYWYRQAAGRGLQLLFYSVGIGQISSEVPQNLSASRPQDRQFILSSKKLLLSDSGFYLCAWCLGTGDGYTFGSGTRLTVV.

This sequence joins TRBV5-1 and TRBJ1-4; a possible D gene is TRBD1 (5 bases). V was cut by 0 bases and J by 5 bases, with 11 bases left in between. Germline values: CDR1 SGHRS, CDR2 YFSETQ. The CDR3 is 15 residues long. The CDR3 DNA reads TGCGCCAGCAGCTTGGCAGGGCAGGGCAATGAAAAACTGTTTTTT. This gives the protein CASSLAGQGNEKLFF. The full variable domain, completed using reference TRBV5-1 and TRBJ1-4, is KAGVTQTPRYLIKTRGQQVTLSCSPISGHRSVSWYQQTPGQGLQFLFEYFSETQRNKGNFPGRFSGRQFSNSRSEMNVSTLELGDSALYLCASSLAGQGNEKLFFGSGTQLSVL.

The CDR3 loop reads CASSGGAGFYEQYF. The CDR3 DNA follows: TGTGCCAGCTCAGGGGGAGCGGGTTTCTACGAGCAGTACTTC. The rearrangement links TRBV4-2 to TRBJ2-7, with a possible D match to TRBD1 (7 bases). Trimming left V 8 bases short and J 3 bases short, with 17 bases between. Germline-derived CDR1 and CDR2 are LGHNA and YNFKEQ. The CDR3 spans 14 residues.

The chain joins TRBV24-1 to TRBJ2-3, with a weak D call TRBD2 (6 bases). This CDR3 comprises 16 residues. Germline V gene data show CDR1 as KGHDR and CDR2 as SFDVKD. V lost 4 bases and J 6 bases, leaving 19 bases between the germline ends. The CDR3 DNA sequence: TGTGCCACCAGTGAGATCGACACTCGCGGGAAGGATACGCAGTATTTT. Translated, it gives CATSEIDTRGKDTQYF.

This clone was recorded once. The chain has TRBV25-1 and TRBJ1-4; D is ambiguous. This CDR3 is 14 amino acids long. Germline CDR1 and CDR2: MGHDK and SYGVNS. V lost 7 bases to trimming and J lost 1 base, with 10 bases between them. This CDR3 is CASTRFGTNEKLFF. The CDR3, as DNA: TGTGCCAGCACCCGATTTGGAACTAATGAAAAACTGTTTTTT.

The V gene is TRBV3-1 (or the pseudogene TRBV3-2), the J gene TRBJ2-7; the match to TRBD1 covers 9 bases. The V gene's germline CDR1 is LGHDT and CDR2 YNNKEL (reference sequence). Losses at the gene ends were 1 base for V and 6 bases for J; bases not matched to a gene: 22. The CDR3 is made up of 20 amino acids. CDR3 in amino acids: CASSQGIAPRPGQGLGEQYF. CDR3 DNA sequence: TGTGCCAGCAGCCAAGGAATAGCCCCCAGACCGGGACAGGGCTTGGGCGAGCAGTACTTC.

The rearrangement joins TRBV5-1 to TRBJ2-7; no clear D. V lost 5 bases and J lost 3, with 12 bases in between. Germline CDR1 and CDR2: SGHRS and YFSETQ. The CDR3 length is 13 residues. For the CDR3, the DNA is TGCGCCAGCAGTTATATCGTTGGCTACGAGCAGTACTTC. As protein: CASSYIVGYEQYF.

This clone was picked up one time. This chain joins TRBV5-6 and TRBJ1-1; D not certain. V was trimmed by 0 bases and J by 1 base, leaving 10 bases between them. This CDR3 is 15 amino acids long. Per germline, CDR1 SGHDT and CDR2 YYEEEE. CDR3 nucleotides: TGTGCCAGCAGCTTGGTTCACTCAGCGAACACTGAAGCTTTCTTT. This codes for CASSLVHSANTEAFF.

This clone was observed a handful of times. V gene TRBV24-1 combines with J gene TRBJ2-4; 9 bases are a match to TRBD1. The CDR3 runs to 20 residues. Looked up from germline, CDR1 is KGHDR and CDR2 is SFDVKD. V was clipped by 9 bases and J by 0 bases; unmatched bases: 20. The CDR3 sequence: CATYTANPGQGPKAKNIQYF. CDR3 in DNA: TGTGCCACCTATACAGCTAATCCGGGACAGGGACCAAAAGCCAAAAACATTCAGTACTTC.

This chain links TRBV30 with TRBJ1-5; D remains unclear. CDR1 GTSNPN and CDR2 SVGIG come from the germline V gene (reference sequence). V dropped 2 bases and J dropped 1 base, with 6 bases sitting between them. The CDR3 has 13 residues. The CDR3 spells CAWSRGSNQPQHF. In DNA form, the CDR3 reads TGTGCCTGGAGTCGAGGGAGCAATCAGCCCCAGCATTTT.

This clone appeared once. The chain links TRBV20-1 to TRBJ2-7, with 7 bases that match TRBD2. With 3 bases clipped from V and 1 base from J, the junction kept 6 bases outside the gene matches. Germline V gene data show CDR1 as DFQATT and CDR2 as SNEGSKA (reference sequence). CDR3 length equals 14 residues. The CDR3 loop reads CSASWRERSYEQYF. The CDR3 DNA follows: TGCAGTGCTAGTTGGCGGGAGCGGTCCTACGAGCAGTACTTC.

The rearrangement joins TRBV5-6 to TRBJ1-5; 9 bases are shared with TRBD1. V was clipped by 4 bases and J by 5 bases; unmatched bases: 4. The CDR3 totals 14 residues. Per the germline V gene, CDR1 is SGHDT and CDR2 is YYEEEE. This CDR3 is CASSVGQGDQPQHF. The CDR3 DNA reads TGTGCCAGCAGCGTGGGACAGGGTGATCAGCCCCAGCATTTT.

This chain connects TRBV28 to TRBJ1-1, with D tentatively TRBD1 (5 bases). Trimming stripped 6 bases from V and 5 bases from J, with 19 bases between. The CDR3 has 15 amino acids. Germline V CDR1 and CDR2: MDHEN, SYDVKM. CDR3 protein: CASRSYAGSHTEAFF. The CDR3 coding sequence is TGTGCCAGCAGATCGTATGCAGGGAGTCATACTGAAGCTTTCTTT.

The chain links TRBV9 to TRBJ2-2; the D gene is possibly TRBD2 (7 bases). V lost 4 bases and J lost 6, with 16 bases in between. CDR3 length equals 15 residues. CDR1 SGDLS and CDR2 YYNGEE come from the germline V gene. The CDR3 is CASSPGTGRAGELFF. In DNA form, the CDR3 reads TGTGCCAGCAGCCCCGGAACAGGGAGGGCCGGGGAGCTGTTTTTT. Looking up the rest from reference TRBV9 and TRBJ2-2 gives the full variable domain: DSGVTQTPKHLITATGQRVTLRCSPRSGDLSVYWYQQSLDQGLQFLIQYYNGEERAKGNILERFSAQQFPDLHSELNLSSLELGDSALYFCASSPGTGRAGELFFGEGSRLTVL.

The chain joins TRBV5-1 to TRBJ1-5, with D perhaps TRBD1 (6 bases). The CDR3 has 15 residues. V was clipped by 0 bases and J by 3 bases, with 10 bases between them. CDR1 is SGHRS and CDR2 is YFSETQ in the germline V gene. The CDR3 region has the DNA TGCGCCAGCAGCTTGGACGCAGGGGACAATCAGCCCCAGCATTTT. As protein: CASSLDAGDNQPQHF.

CDR3 sequence: CASSLDSGPDTQYF. CDR3 DNA sequence: TGTGCCAGCAGCTTAGATTCGGGTCCAGATACGCAGTATTTT. The rearrangement links TRBV11-2 to TRBJ2-3; D unresolved. Per the germline V gene, CDR1 is SGHAT and CDR2 is FQNNGV. The CDR3 has 14 amino acids. Deletions cut 0 bases from V and 4 bases from J, with 8 bases between.

The chain joins TRBV7-3 to TRBJ2-4; D is possibly TRBD2 (6 bases). Germline CDR1 SGHTA, CDR2 FQGTGA. V was clipped by 2 bases and J by 5 bases, with 7 bases between them. This CDR3 spans 13 amino acids. The chain's CDR3 is CASSLGTENIQYF. Here the CDR3 DNA reads TGTGCCAGCAGCTTAGGGACTGAAAACATTCAGTACTTC.

This clone showed up just once. The gene calls are TRBV19 and TRBJ2-3, with 9 bases lining up with TRBD2. Germline-derived CDR1 and CDR2 are LNHDA and SQIVND (reference sequence). The CDR3 covers 15 residues. After removal of 5 bases from V and 7 bases from J, the junction contained 10 bases not matched to a gene. CDR3 region: CASSSTSGAPYTQYF. CDR3 bases: TGTGCCAGTAGTTCGACTAGCGGAGCACCTTATACGCAGTATTTT.

The rearrangement uses TRBV30 and TRBJ2-1; either TRBD1 or TRBD2 may supply D (6 bases each). The length of the CDR3 is 15 residues. The germline CDR1 and CDR2 sequences are GTSNPN and SVGIG (reference sequence). V was cut by 1 base and J by 3 bases, with 13 bases left in between. The CDR3 protein is CAWSEGGGLYNEQFF. The CDR3 DNA reads TGTGCCTGGAGTGAAGGGGGAGGCCTCTACAATGAGCAGTTCTTC.

This sequence joins TRBV10-3 and TRBJ2-7; the match to TRBD2 covers 9 bases. This CDR3 is built from 12 residues. Looked up from germline, CDR1 is ENHRY and CDR2 is SYGVKD. V was clipped by 11 bases and J by 7 bases; unmatched bases: 9. The CDR3 spells CAHRDSGGEQYF. The CDR3 region has the DNA TGTGCCCACCGGGACAGCGGGGGGGAGCAGTACTTC.

This sequence joins TRBV6-5 and TRBJ1-2, with D tentatively TRBD1 (6 bases). The CDR3 is 15 residues long. From germline, CDR1 is MNHEY and CDR2 SVGAGI. Trimming shortened V by 2 bases and J by 4 bases, and 14 bases separated the two germline ends. CDR3 coding DNA: TGTGCCAGCAGTTACCGTAAGACAGGTCTCTATGGCTACACCTTC. It specifies CASSYRKTGLYGYTF.

A note on this clone: This may arise from a read error, as a much more abundant clone is one base away. The sample carries other DNA sequences with the same CDR3. The rearrangement joins TRBV7-2 to TRBJ1-6; D remains unclear. Trimming removed 4 bases at V and 10 bases at J, with 11 bases between. Per the germline V gene, CDR1 is SGHTA and CDR2 is FQGNSA. This CDR3 has 13 residues. This CDR3 is CASSSPGPSPLHF. The CDR3 bases are TGTGCCAGCAGCTCCCCGGGTCCCTCACCCCTCCACTTT.

This sequence joins TRBV7-3 and TRBJ2-7, with D tentatively TRBD1 (5 bases). The CDR3 covers 16 residues. V lost 4 bases, J lost 3 bases, and 19 bases lay in between. Germline CDR1 and CDR2: SGHTA and FQGTGA. The CDR3 DNA sequence: TGTGCCAGCAGCTCGCAAGACAGTTCCCCAATCTACGAGCAGTACTTC. As protein: CASSSQDSSPIYEQYF. Full variable domain (missing parts from reference TRBV7-3 and TRBJ2-7): GAGVSQTPSNKVTEKGKYVELRCDPISGHTALYWYRQSLGQGPEFLIYFQGTGAADDSGLPNDRFFAVRPEGSVSTLKIQRTERGDSAVYLCASSSQDSSPIYEQYFGPGTRLTVT.

This sequence joins TRBV7-9 and TRBJ1-2; D may be TRBD1 (5 bases). The CDR3 runs to 13 residues. Between the trimmed V and J ends, which lost 1 base and 4 bases, there was a span of 7 bases. Germline values: CDR1 SEHNR, CDR2 FQNEAQ (reference sequence). Here the CDR3 reads CASSLDRGYGYTF. Here the CDR3 DNA reads TGTGCCAGCAGCTTAGATAGGGGCTATGGCTACACCTTC.

This clone turned up a few times. The rearrangement uses TRBV5-4 and TRBJ2-7; 11 bases line up with TRBD2. V shed 4 bases and J 2 bases; nucleotides not matched to a gene: 2. The germline V gene encodes CDR1 SGHNT and CDR2 YYREEE (reference sequence). The CDR3 contains 14 residues. The CDR3 nucleotides are TGTGCCAGCAGCCTAGCGGGGGGCGCCTACGAGCAGTACTTC. Its translation: CASSLAGGAYEQYF.

V gene TRBV9 combines with J gene TRBJ2-6; 8 positions match TRBD1. The CDR3 consists of 16 residues. The germline V gene encodes CDR1 SGDLS and CDR2 YYNGEE. With V trimmed by 3 bases and J by 2 bases, 4 bases remained unmatched. CDR3 nucleotide sequence: TGTGCCAGCAGCGAGACAGGGGTTACTGGGGCCAACGTCCTGACTTTC. Amino acids: CASSETGVTGANVLTF.